In its sample, the clone carrying this T cell receptor beta chain was seen many times. Antigen specificity is unknown. The CDR3 consists of 14 residues. Trimming pared 2 bases from V and 2 bases from J, leaving 10 bases between. The germline V gene encodes CDR1 MDHEN and CDR2 SYDVKM. This sample was taken from a study of T cell repertoires in cytomegalovirus infection. Study information: Public TCR beta signatures were indicative of both CMV infection and a matching HLA type. Study findings and constraints: In two of eight donors, the top clonotype was HLA-C-restricted CMV-specific.

TCRdb recomputed calls from the reads with MiXCR, one row per CDR3 protein. Here the sample spans 310,000 or so distinct CDR3 sequences, about a tenth being singletons. This clonotype was obtained from a human donor in good health (CMV status not recorded). Some clones in this sample may be carry-over from other donors' samples. The sequencing input was PBMCs. This chain connects TRBV28 to TRBJ2-7; D possibly uses TRBD1 or TRBD2 (5 bases each). The CDR3 reads CASSLGTPPYEQYV. CDR3 coding DNA: TGTGCCAGCAGTTTAGGGACCCCACCCTACGAGCAGTACGTC.